The TCR beta chain described here comes from a study of CD8+ T cells in alopecia areata. Isolated RNA was reverse transcribed into cDNA used as the sequencing template. The assay was immunoSEQ multiplex PCR, and TCRdb's table has in-frame clones only and misses some. Found here are about 91,000 clones, nearly 45% of them singletons; the top ten hold almost 0.8%. There are a few counts of this clone. Per germline, CDR1 SQVTM and CDR2 ANQGSEA. The CDR3 contains 14 residues. V dropped 6 bases and J dropped 6; count of bases not matched to a gene: 11. The clonotype was recovered from a human donor with alopecia areata. The specimen sequenced was CD4+ T cells sorted from blood. The chain couples TRBV29-1 to TRBJ2-1, with 7 bases that match TRBD2. CDR3 DNA sequence: TGCAGCGTGGCCCGGGAGGACTACCCCAATGAGCAGTTCTTC. Protein: CSVAREDYPNEQFF.